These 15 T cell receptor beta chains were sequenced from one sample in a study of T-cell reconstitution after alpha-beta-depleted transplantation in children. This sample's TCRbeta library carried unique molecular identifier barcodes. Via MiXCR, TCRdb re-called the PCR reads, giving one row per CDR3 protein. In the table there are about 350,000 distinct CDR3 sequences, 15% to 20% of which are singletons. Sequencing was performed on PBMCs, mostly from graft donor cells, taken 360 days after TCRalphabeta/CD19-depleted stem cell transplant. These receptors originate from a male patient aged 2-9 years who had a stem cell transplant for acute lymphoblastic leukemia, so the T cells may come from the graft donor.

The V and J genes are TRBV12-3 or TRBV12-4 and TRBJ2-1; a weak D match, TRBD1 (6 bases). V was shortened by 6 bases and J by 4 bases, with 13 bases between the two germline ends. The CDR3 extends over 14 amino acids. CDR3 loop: CASSVTGGYNEQFF. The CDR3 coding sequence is TGTGCCAGCAGCGTGACAGGTGGTTACAATGAGCAGTTCTTC.

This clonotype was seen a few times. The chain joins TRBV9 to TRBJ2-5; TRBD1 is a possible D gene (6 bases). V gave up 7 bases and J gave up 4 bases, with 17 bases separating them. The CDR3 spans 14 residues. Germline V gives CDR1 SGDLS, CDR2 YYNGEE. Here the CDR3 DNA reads TGTGCCAGCGCAAAAATGGACAGCTCAGAGACCCAGTACTTC. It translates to CASAKMDSSETQYF.

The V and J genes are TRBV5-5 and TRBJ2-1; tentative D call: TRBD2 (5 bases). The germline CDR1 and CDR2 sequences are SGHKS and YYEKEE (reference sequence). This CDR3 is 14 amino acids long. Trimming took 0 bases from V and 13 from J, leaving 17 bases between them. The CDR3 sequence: CASSLDMGSTSQFF. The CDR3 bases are TGTGCCAGCAGCTTGGACATGGGGAGCACCTCCCAGTTCTTC.

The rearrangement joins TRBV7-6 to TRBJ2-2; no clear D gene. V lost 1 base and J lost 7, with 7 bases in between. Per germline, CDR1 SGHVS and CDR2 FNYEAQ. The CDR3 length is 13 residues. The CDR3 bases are TGTGCCAGCAGCTTAGGGCGGATCGGGGAGCTGTTTTTT. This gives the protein CASSLGRIGELFF. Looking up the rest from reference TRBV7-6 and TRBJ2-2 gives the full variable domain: GAGVSQSPRYKVTKRGQDVALRCDPISGHVSLYWYRQALGQGPEFLTYFNYEAQQDKSGLPNDRFSAERPEGSISTLTIQRTEQRDSAMYRCASSLGRIGELFFGEGSRLTVL.

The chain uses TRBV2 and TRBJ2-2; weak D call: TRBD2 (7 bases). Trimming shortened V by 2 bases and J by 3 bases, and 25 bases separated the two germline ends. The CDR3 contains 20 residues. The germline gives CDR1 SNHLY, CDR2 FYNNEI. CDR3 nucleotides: TGTGCCAGCAGTGAAAGGGCATGGTTCTGGGGGGGCGCGGACACCGGGGAGCTGTTTTTT. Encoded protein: CASSERAWFWGGADTGELFF.

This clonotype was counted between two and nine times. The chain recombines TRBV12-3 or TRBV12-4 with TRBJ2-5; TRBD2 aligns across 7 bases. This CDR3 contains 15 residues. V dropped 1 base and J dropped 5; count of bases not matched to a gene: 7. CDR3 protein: CASSLGWEGSETQYF. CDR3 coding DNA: TGTGCCAGCAGTTTAGGGTGGGAGGGCTCCGAGACCCAGTACTTC.

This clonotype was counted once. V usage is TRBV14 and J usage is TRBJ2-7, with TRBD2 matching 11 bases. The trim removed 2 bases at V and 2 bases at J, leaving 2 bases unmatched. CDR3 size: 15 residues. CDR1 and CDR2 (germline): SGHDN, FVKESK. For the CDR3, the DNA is TGTGCCAGCAGCCAAATAGCGGGAGGGCCCTACGAGCAGTACTTC. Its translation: CASSQIAGGPYEQYF.

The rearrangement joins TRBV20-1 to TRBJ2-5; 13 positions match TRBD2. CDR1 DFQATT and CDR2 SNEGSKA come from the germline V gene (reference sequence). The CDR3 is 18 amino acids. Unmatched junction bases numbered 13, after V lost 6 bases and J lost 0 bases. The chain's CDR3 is CSATGLAGLPRYQETQYF. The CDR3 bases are TGCAGTGCGACGGGACTAGCGGGACTGCCCCGGTACCAAGAGACCCAGTACTTC.

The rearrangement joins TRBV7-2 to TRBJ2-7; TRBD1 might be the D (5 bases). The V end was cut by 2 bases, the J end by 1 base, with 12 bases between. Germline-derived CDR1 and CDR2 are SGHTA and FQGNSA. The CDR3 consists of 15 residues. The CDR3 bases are TGTGCCAGCAGCTTAAATCTGGGGCCTTCCTACGAGCAGTACTTC. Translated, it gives CASSLNLGPSYEQYF.

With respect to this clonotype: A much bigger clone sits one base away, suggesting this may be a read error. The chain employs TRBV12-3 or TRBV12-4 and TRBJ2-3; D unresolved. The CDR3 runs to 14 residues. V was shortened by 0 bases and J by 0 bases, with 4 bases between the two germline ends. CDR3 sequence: CASSLATSTDTQYF. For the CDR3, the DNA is TGTGCCAGCAGTTTAGCGACCAGCACAGATACGCAGTATTTT.

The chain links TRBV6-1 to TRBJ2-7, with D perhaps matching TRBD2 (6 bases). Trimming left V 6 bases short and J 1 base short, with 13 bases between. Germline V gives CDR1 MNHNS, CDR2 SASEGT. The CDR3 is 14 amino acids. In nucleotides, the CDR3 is TGTGCCAGCAGATCGAGCGGAGGGTCCTACGAGCAGTACTTC. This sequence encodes CASRSSGGSYEQYF.

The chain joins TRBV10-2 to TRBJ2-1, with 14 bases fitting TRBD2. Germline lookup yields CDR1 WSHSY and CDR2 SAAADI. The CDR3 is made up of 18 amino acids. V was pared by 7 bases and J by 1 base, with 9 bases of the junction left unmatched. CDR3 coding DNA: TGCGCCAGCACTCCGGGACTAGCGGGAGTAGTGTCCTACAATGAGCAGTTCTTC. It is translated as CASTPGLAGVVSYNEQFF.

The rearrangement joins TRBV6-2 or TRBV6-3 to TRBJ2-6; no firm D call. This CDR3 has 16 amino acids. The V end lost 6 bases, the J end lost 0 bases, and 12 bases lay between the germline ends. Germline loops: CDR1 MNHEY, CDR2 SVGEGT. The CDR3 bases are TGTGCCAGCAGCCCCCGCAAGCTCTCTGGGGCCAACGTCCTGACTTTC. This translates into CASSPRKLSGANVLTF.

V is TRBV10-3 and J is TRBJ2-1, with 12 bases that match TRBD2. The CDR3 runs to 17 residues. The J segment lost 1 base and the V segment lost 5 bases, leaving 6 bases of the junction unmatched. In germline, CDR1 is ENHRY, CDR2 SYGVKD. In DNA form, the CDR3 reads TGTGCCATCAGTATGACTAGCGGGAGTACGTCCTACAATGAGCAGTTCTTC. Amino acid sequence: CAISMTSGSTSYNEQFF.

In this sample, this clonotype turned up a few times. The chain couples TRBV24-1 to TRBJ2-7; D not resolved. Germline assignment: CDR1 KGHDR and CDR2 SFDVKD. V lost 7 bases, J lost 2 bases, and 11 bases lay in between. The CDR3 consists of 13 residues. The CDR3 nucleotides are TGTGCCACCAGGCCCGGGTCCCCCTACGAGCAGTACTTC. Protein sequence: CATRPGSPYEQYF.